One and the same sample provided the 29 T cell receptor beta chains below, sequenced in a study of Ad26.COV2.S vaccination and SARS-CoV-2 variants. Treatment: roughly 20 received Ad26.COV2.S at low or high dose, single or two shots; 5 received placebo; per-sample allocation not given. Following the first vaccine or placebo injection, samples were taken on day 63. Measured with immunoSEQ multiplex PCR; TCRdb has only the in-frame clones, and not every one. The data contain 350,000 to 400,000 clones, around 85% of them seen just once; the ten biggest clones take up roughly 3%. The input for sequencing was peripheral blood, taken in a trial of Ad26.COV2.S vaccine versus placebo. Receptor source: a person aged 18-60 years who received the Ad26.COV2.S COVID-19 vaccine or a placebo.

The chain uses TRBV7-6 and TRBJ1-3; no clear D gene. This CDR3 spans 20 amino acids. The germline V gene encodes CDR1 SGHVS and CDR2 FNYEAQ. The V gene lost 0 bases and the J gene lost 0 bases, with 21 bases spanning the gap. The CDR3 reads CASSLALTKPDSLSGNTIYF. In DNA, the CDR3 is TGTGCCAGCAGCTTAGCGCTCACGAAACCCGACTCCCTCTCTGGAAACACCATATATTTT.

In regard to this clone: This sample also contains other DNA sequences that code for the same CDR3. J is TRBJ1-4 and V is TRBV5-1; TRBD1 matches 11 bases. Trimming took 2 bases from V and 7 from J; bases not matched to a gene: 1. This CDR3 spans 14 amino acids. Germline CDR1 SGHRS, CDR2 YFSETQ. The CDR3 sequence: CASSLGTGGEKLFF. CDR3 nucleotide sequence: TGCGCCAGCAGCTTAGGGACAGGGGGTGAAAAACTGTTTTTT.

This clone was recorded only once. The DNA for the CDR3 is TGTGCCACCAGCAGAGATGCTGCGGCAACTAATGAAAAACTGTTTTTT. Encoded protein: CATSRDAAATNEKLFF. The rearrangement joins TRBV15 to TRBJ1-4; D gene uncertain. The CDR3 sequence is 16 residues long. Per germline, CDR1 LNHNV and CDR2 YYDKDF (reference sequence). Deletions cut 0 bases from V and 0 bases from J, with 8 bases between.

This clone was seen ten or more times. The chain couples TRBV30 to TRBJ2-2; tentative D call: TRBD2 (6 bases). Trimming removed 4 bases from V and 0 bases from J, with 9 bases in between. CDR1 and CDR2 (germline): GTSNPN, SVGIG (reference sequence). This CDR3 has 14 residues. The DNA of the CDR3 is TGTGCCTGGACGCGACTAGCGAACACCGGGGAGCTGTTTTTT. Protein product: CAWTRLANTGELFF.

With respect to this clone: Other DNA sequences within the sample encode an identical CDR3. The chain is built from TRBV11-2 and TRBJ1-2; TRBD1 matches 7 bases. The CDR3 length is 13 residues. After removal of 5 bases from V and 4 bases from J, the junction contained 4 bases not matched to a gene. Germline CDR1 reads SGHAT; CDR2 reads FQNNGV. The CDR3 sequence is CASSLTGSYGYTF. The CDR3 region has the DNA TGTGCCAGCAGCCTGACAGGGAGCTATGGCTACACCTTC.

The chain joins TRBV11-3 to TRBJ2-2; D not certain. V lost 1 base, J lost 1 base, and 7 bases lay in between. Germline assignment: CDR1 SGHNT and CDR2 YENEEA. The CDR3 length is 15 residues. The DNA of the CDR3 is TGTGCCAGCAGCTTAGGACAAGTGAACACCGGGGAGCTGTTTTTT. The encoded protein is CASSLGQVNTGELFF.

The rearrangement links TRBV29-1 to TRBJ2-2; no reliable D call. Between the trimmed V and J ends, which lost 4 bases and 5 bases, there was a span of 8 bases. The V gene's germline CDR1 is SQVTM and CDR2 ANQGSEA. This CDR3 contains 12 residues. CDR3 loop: CSVVSDTGELFF. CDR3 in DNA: TGCAGCGTTGTGTCGGATACCGGGGAGCTGTTTTTT.

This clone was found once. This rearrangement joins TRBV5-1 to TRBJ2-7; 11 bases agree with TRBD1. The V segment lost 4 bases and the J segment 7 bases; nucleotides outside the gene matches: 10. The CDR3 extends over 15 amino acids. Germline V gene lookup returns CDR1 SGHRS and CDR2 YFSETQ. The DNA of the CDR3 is TGCGCCAGCAGCATACCGGACAGGGGGCAGCTGGAGCAGTACTTC. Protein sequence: CASSIPDRGQLEQYF. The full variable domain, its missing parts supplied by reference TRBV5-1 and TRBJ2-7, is KAGVTQTPRYLIKTRGQQVTLSCSPISGHRSVSWYQQTPGQGLQFLFEYFSETQRNKGNFPGRFSGRQFSNSRSEMNVSTLELGDSALYLCASSIPDRGQLEQYFGPGTRLTVT.

This CDR3 is CASNHGGPETQYF. The CDR3 bases are TGTGCCAGCAACCACGGGGGTCCAGAGACCCAGTACTTC. The V gene is TRBV2, the J gene TRBJ2-5; D may be TRBD2 (6 bases). V lost 7 bases and J 4 bases, leaving 13 bases between the germline ends. CDR1 and CDR2 (germline): SNHLY, FYNNEI. The CDR3 contains 13 residues.

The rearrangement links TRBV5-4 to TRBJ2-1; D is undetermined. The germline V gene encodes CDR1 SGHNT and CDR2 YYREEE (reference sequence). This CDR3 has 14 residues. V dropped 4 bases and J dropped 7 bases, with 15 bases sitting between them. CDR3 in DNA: TGTGCCAGCAGCACCCTCGTCTCCTCAAATGAGCAGTTCTTC. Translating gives CASSTLVSSNEQFF.

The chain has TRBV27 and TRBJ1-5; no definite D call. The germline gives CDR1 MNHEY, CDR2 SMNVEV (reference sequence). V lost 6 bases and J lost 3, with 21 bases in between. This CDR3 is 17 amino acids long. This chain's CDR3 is CASSPTKFMTDNQPQHF. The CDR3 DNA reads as TGTGCCAGCAGCCCCACCAAGTTTATGACCGACAATCAGCCCCAGCATTTT.

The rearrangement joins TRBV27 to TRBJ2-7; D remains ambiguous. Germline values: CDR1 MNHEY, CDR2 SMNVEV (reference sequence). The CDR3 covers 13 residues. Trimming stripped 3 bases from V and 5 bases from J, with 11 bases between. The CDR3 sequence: CASSFSFQNEQYF. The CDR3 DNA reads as TGTGCCAGCAGTTTTAGTTTTCAAAACGAGCAGTACTTC.

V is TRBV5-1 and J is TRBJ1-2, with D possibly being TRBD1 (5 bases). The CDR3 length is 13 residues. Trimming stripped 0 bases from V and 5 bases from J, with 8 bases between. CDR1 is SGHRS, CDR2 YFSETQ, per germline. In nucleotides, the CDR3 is TGCGCCAGCAGCTTGGCGGCAGGGTATGGCTACACCTTC. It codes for CASSLAAGYGYTF.

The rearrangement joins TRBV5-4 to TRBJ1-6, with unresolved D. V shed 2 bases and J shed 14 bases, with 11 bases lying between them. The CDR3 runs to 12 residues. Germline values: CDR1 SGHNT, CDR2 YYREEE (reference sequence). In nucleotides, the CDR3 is TGTGCCAGCAGCTTAGACTCGGGGACCCTCCACTTT. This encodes CASSLDSGTLHF.

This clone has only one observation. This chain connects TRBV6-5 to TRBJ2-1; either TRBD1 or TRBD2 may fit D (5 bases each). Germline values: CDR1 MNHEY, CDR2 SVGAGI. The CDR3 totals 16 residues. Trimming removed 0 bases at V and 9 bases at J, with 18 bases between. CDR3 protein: CASSYSTRDLGTEQFF. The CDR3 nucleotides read TGTGCCAGCAGTTACTCGACCCGGGACCTTGGGACTGAGCAGTTCTTC.

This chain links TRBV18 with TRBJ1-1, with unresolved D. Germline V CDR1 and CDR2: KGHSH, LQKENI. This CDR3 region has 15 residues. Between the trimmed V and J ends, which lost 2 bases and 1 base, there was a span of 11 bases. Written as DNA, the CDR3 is TGTGCCAGCTCACCAACCCAGATACCGAACACTGAAGCTTTCTTT. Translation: CASSPTQIPNTEAFF.

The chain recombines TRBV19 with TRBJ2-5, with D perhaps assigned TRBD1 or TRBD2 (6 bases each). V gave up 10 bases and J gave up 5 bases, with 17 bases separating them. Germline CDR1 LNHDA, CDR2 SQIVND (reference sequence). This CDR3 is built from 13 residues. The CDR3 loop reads CATESGGRETQYF. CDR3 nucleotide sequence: TGTGCCACTGAATCTGGGGGGCGTGAGACCCAGTACTTC.

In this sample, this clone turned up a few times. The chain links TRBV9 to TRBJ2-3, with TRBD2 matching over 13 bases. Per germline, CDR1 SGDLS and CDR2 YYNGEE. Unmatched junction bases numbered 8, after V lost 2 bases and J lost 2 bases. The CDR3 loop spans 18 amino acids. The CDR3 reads CASSVRLAGGLDTDTQYF. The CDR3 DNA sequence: TGTGCCAGCAGCGTTCGACTAGCGGGGGGCCTCGACACAGATACGCAGTATTTT.

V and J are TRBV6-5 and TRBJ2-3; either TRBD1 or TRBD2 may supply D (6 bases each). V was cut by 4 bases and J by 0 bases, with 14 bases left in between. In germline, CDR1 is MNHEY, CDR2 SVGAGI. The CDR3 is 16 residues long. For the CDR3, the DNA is TGTGCCAGCAGTTTCTCTAGGGGGACTAGCACAGATACGCAGTATTTT. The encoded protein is CASSFSRGTSTDTQYF.

CDR3 region: CASSLARAGTDTQYF. CDR3 sequence (DNA): TGTGCCAGCAGCTTAGCGCGGGCAGGCACAGATACGCAGTATTTT. The gene calls are TRBV11-1 and TRBJ2-3, with a tentative D call TRBD2 (5 bases). Germline loops: CDR1 SGHAT, CDR2 FQDESV (reference sequence). V lost 0 bases and J 1 base, leaving 8 bases between the germline ends. This CDR3 has 15 amino acids.

In nucleotides, the CDR3 is TGTGCCAGCAGCTTGAAAGGAGACTACGAGCAGTACTTC. The encoded protein is CASSLKGDYEQYF. The chain combines TRBV11-2 with TRBJ2-7, with D uncertain. Germline V gene sequence: CDR1 SGHAT, CDR2 FQNNGV. V was clipped by 3 bases and J by 3 bases, with 9 bases between them. CDR3 length: 13 residues.

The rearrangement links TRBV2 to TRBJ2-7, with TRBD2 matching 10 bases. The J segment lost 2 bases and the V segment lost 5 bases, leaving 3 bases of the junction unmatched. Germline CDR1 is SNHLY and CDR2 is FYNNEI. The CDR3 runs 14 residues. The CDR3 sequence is CASSPSGGPYEQYF. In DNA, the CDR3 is TGTGCCAGCAGTCCTAGCGGGGGCCCCTACGAGCAGTACTTC.

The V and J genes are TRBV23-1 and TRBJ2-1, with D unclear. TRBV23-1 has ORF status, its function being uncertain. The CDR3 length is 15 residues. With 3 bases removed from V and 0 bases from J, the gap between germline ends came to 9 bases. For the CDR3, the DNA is TGCGCCAGCAGTCACATGGTCATCTCCTACAATGAGCAGTTCTTC. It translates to CASSHMVISYNEQFF.

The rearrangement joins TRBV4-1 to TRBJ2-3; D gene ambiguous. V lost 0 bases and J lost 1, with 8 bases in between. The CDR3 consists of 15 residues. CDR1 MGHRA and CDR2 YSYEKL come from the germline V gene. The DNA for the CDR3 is TGCGCCAGCAGCCAAGAAGGGCAGGGCACAGATACGCAGTATTTT. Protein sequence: CASSQEGQGTDTQYF.

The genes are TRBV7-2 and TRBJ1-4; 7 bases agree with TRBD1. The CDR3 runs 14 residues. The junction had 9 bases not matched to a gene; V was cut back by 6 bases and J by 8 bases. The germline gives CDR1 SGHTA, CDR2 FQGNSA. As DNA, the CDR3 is TGTGCCAGCAGTCCCGGGACAGCGGCGGAAAAACTGTTTTTT. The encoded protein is CASSPGTAAEKLFF.

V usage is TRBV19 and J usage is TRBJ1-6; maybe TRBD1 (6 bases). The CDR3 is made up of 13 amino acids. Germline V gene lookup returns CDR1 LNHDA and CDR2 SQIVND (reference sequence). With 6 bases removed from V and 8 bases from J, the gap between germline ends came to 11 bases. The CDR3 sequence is CASRQGGDSPLHF. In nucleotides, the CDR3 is TGTGCCAGTAGACAGGGTGGGGATTCACCCCTCCACTTT.

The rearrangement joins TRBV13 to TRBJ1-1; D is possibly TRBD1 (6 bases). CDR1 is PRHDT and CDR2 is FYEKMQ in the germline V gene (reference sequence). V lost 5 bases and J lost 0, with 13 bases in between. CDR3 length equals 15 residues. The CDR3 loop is CASSQGGLLNTEAFF. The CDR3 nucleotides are TGTGCCAGCAGCCAAGGGGGACTCCTGAACACTGAAGCTTTCTTT.

CDR3 in DNA: TGTGCCAGCAGTGTGGAGACAAGCAATCAGCCCCAGCATTTT. Amino acid sequence: CASSVETSNQPQHF. The chain carries TRBV2 and TRBJ1-5; D gene uncertain. The germline gives CDR1 SNHLY, CDR2 FYNNEI. The CDR3 extends over 14 amino acids. V was trimmed by 4 bases and J by 1 base, leaving 8 bases between them.

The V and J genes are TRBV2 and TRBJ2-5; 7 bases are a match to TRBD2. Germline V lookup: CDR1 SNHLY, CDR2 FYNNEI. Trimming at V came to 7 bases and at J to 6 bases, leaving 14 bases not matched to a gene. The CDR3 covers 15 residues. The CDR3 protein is CASTWGGASEKTQYF. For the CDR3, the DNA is TGTGCCAGCACTTGGGGGGGTGCCTCTGAGAAGACCCAGTACTTC. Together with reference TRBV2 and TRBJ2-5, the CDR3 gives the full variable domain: EPEVTQTPSHQVTQMGQEVILRCVPISNHLYFYWYRQILGQKVEFLVSFYNNEISEKSEIFDDQFSVERPDGSNFTLKIRSTKLEDSAMYFCASTWGGASEKTQYFGPGTRLLVL.